This TCR beta chain was recorded in a study of CD8+ T cells in alopecia areata. On the study more broadly: The study gave treated patients oral tofacitinib at 5 to 10 mg twice daily.

Isolation of CD4+ and CD8+ T cells from PBMCs was achieved by sorting. This CDR3 is 16 amino acids long. V dropped 0 bases and J dropped 4 bases, with 13 bases sitting between them. Extraction of RNA preceded its reverse transcription into cDNA, which served as the sequencing template. Sequenced by immunoSEQ multiplex PCR; TCRdb stores in-frame clones only, minus some. The sample contains 170,000 or so clones, about 63% of which appear only once. The study, taken as a whole, reports: Shared TCR sequences were less clear between patients than in mice, possibly partly from HLA diversity.

In regard to this clone: Its antigen is undetermined.

The J gene is TRBJ2-1, the V gene TRBV23-1; no clear D. TRBV23-1 is sorted into the ORF group, with uncertain function. The source was CD4+ T cells sorted from blood, collected at week 0. The receptor comes from a human donor with alopecia areata. In DNA, the CDR3 is TGCGCCAGCAGTCAATCTTCACACCGGAATTACAATGAGCAGTTCTTC. This gives the protein CASSQSSHRNYNEQFF.